Listed below are T cell receptor beta chains from one sample, sequenced in a study of Graves' ophthalmopathy and Graves' hyperthyroidism. TCRdb redid the calling of the multiplex PCR reads with MiXCR, one entry per CDR3 protein. The sample carries hundreds of thousands of distinct CDR3 sequences, 20% to 25% recorded once. Sequenced input: peripheral blood. The receptors were gathered from a woman between 18 and 29 years old with stable Graves' hyperthyroidism. Some clones in this sample may be carry-over from other donors' samples. CDR3s leave out the opening cysteine and the closing phenylalanine or tryptophan. Fields, in order: V gene, CDR3 protein.

>TRBV12-3/TRBV12-4
ASSLGHTEAF
>TRBV6-5
ASSLSSRTGQAF
>TRBV28
ASSSSAAGVYEQY
>TRBV4-3
ASSQDGGVHTEAF
>TRBV24-1
ATSDSGLMRETQY
>TRBV12-5
ASGSPGANYGYT
>TRBV7-2
ASSLQGRANVLT
>TRBV19
ASRPRRGGALNTEAF
>TRBV28
ASSLWHSSNYGYT
>TRBV6-5
ASSYLSGGGNTEAF
>TRBV20-1
SARQRRTEAF
>TRBV2
ASMTGQGIHEQY
>TRBV7-9
ASSLGGTDVFYTEAF
>TRBV5-1
ASSPGPLGDGYT
>TRBV3-1
ASRPRLARGAKNIKY
>TRBV7-9
ASSFLGGGPSEQY
>TRBV5-1
ASSLGSTSGSDGEQY
>TRBV28
ASSLYYRGRGVETQY
>TRBV29-1
SVLTGRSYGYT
>TRBV10-3
AIRKPGERETQY
>TRBV18
ASSPYEVGRGNYGYT
>TRBV20-1
SASTETYEQY
>TRBV7-9
ASSPRGGGKNIQY
>TRBV6-6
ASLTRQGNYGYT
>TRBV5-6
ASSDEGYGYT
>TRBV28
ASSWQGGSPQRNEQY
>TRBV6-2/TRBV6-3
ASTIGNSPLH
>TRBV2
ASSAPGRGQETQY
>TRBV30
ASKRQGPHEQY
>TRBV30
AWSVDRVDTGELF
>TRBV30
AWSSGQGEQETQY
>TRBV6-1
ASSEADRIWETQY
>TRBV2
ASSERGLAPGELF
>TRBV12-3/TRBV12-4
ASSSGQLAPQH
>TRBV6-2/TRBV6-3
ASRPLTETGYT
>TRBV6-5
ASSYRGTSGRMKNIKY
>TRBV20-1
SVSDNGGGYT
>TRBV12-3/TRBV12-4
ASSSRDRGLDTIY
>TRBV5-1
ASSLGQGLLNIQY
>TRBV6-1
ASSRGGRGGYT
>TRBV20-1
SATGTGVSYEQY
>TRBV28
ASSLNPETNYGYT
>TRBV5-1
ASSGGATSVSGELF
>TRBV12-3/TRBV12-4
ATSGLAGGRGTQY
>TRBV20-1
SARPGGGNQPQH
>TRBV12-3/TRBV12-4
ASSRDRVHYNYGYT
>TRBV19
ASSRRGGGSGNTIY
>TRBV10-3
AIRQGGGLTEAF
>TRBV9
ASSVDFGRYEQY
>TRBV27
ASSSRELETQY
>TRBV7-6
ASSPAEGGQIFSYEQY
>TRBV19
ASSTGLAGGRSYEQY
>TRBV12-3/TRBV12-4
ASSGPGYT